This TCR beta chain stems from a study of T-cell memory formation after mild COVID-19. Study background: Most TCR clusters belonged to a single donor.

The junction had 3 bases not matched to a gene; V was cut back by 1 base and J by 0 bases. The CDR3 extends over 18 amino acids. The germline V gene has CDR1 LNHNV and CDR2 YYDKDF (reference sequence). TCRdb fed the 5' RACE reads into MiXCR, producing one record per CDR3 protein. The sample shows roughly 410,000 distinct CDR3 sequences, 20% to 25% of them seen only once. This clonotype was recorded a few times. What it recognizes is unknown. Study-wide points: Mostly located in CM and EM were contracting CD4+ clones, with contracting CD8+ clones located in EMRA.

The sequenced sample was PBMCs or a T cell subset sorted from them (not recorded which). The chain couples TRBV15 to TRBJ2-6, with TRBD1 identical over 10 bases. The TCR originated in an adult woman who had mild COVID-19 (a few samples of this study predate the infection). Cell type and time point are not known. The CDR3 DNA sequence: TGTGCCACCAGCAGAGGACAGGGGGCCCTCTCTGGGGCCAACGTCCTGACTTTC. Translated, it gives CATSRGQGALSGANVLTF.